This TCR beta chain emerged from a study of radiation and T cells in renal cell carcinoma. V shed 0 bases, J shed 3 bases, and the junction held 5 bases outside the gene matches. The CDR3 extends over 16 amino acids. The germline V gene encodes CDR1 MNHNY and CDR2 SVGAGI (reference sequence). About this clone: Its cognate antigen is unknown.

The table came from immunoSEQ multiplex PCR; TCRdb's copy has only in-frame clones and leaves some out. The sample contains over 120,000 clones, roughly 90% of which appear only once. As for time point: blood 4 weeks post-SBRT, at nephrectomy. Treatment of the sample: 15 Gy SBRT to primary tumor, nephrectomy 4 weeks later. Nephrectomy followed 15 Gy stereotactic body radiation by 4 weeks. After SBRT, blood was collected at 2 and 4 weeks, plus baseline. Clear cell pathology was present in this patient's renal cell carcinoma. Findings and caveats of the study: Top tumor clonotypes rose in blood 2 weeks post-radiation, then contracted.

The receptor was isolated from a woman aged 45-65 years with renal cell carcinoma. This chain links TRBV6-6 with TRBJ1-3, with 7 positions matching TRBD1. The sample was blood, taken from a patient whose treatment included radiotherapy and nephrectomy. The CDR3 spells CASSYSSQGLGNTIYF. CDR3 nucleotide sequence: TGTGCCAGCAGTTACTCGTCACAGGGGCTTGGAAACACCATATATTTT.